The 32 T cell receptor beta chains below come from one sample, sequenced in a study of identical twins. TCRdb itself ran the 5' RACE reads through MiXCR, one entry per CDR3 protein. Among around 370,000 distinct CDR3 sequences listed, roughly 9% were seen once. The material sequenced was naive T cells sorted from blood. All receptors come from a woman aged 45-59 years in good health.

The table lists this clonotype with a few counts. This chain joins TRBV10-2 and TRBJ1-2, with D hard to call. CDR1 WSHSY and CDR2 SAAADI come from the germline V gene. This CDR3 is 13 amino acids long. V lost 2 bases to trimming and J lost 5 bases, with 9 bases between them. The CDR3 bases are TGCGCCAGCAGTGAGACAAGAGTTTATGGCTACACCTTC. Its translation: CASSETRVYGYTF.

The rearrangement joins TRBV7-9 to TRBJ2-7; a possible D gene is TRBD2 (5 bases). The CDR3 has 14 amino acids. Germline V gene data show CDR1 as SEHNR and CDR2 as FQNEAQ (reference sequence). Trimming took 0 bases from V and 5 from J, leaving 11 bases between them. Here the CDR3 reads CASSLAPDSDEQYF. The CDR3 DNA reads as TGTGCCAGCAGCTTAGCGCCGGACTCGGACGAGCAGTACTTC.

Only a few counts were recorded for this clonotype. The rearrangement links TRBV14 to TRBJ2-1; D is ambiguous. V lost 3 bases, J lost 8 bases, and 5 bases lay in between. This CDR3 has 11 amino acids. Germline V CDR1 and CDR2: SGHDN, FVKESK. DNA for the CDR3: TGTGCCAGCAGCCAGGATGATGAGCAGTTCTTC. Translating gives CASSQDDEQFF.

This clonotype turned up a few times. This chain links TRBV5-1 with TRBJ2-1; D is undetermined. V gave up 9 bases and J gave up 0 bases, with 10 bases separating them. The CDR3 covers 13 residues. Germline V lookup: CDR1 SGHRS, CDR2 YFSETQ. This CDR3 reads CATLMSSYNEQFF. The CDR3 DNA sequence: TGCGCCACCCTCATGAGCTCCTACAATGAGCAGTTCTTC.

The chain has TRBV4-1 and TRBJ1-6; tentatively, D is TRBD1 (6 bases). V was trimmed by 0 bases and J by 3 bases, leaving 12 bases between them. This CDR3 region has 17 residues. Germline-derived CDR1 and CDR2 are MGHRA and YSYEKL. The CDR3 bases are TGCGCCAGCAGCCAAGATACAGGACAGAACTATAATTCACCCCTCCACTTT. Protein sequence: CASSQDTGQNYNSPLHF.

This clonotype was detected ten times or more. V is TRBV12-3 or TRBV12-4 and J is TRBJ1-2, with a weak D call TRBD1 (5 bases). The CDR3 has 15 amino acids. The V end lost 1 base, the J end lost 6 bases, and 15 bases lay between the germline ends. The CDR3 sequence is CASSLGGVGDDGYTF. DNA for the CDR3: TGTGCCAGCAGTTTAGGGGGGGTGGGGGATGATGGCTACACCTTC.

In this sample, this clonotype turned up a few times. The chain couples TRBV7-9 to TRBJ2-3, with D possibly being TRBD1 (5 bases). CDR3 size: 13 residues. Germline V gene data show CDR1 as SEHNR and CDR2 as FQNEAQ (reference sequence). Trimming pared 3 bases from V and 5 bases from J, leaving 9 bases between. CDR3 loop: CASSFQGGDTQYF. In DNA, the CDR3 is TGTGCCAGCAGCTTCCAGGGTGGAGATACGCAGTATTTT.

CDR3 region: CASSLFRGWPGEGTDTQYF. The CDR3 DNA is TGCGCCAGCAGCCTTTTCCGGGGGTGGCCCGGGGAAGGCACAGATACGCAGTATTTT. The gene calls are TRBV4-1 and TRBJ2-3, with D possibly being TRBD2 (6 bases). Germline V lookup: CDR1 MGHRA, CDR2 YSYEKL. CDR3 length: 19 residues. V gave up 4 bases and J gave up 1 base, with 24 bases separating them.

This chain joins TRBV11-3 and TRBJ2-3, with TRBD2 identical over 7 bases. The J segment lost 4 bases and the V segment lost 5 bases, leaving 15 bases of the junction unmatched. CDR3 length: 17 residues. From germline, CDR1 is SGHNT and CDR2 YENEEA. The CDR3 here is CASSPRSSGSGADTQYF. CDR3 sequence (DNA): TGTGCCAGCAGCCCCCGATCTAGCGGTTCTGGGGCAGATACGCAGTATTTT.

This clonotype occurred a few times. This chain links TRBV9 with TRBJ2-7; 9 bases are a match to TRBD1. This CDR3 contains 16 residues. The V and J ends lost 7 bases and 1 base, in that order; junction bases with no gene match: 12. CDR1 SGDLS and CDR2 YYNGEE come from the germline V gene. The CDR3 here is CASSPPPGTGSYEQYF. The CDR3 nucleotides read TGTGCCAGCTCACCGCCGCCGGGGACAGGGTCCTACGAGCAGTACTTC.

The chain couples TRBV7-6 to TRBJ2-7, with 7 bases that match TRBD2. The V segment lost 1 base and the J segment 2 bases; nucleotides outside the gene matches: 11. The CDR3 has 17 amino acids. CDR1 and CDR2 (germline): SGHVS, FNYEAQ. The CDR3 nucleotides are TGTGCCAGCAGCTTAGATTGGCGGGGGAAGAATCCCTACGAGCAGTACTTC. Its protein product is CASSLDWRGKNPYEQYF.

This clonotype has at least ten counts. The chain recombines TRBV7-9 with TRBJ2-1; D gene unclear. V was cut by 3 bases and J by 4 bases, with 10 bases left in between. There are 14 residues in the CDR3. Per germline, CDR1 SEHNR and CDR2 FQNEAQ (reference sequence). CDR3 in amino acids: CASSLQQSYNEQFF. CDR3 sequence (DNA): TGTGCCAGCAGCTTGCAACAGTCGTACAATGAGCAGTTCTTC.

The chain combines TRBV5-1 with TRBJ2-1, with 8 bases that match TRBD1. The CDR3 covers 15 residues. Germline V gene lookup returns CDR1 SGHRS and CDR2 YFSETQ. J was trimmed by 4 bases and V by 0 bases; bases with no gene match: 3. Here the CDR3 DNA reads TGCGCCAGCAGCTTGGGACAGGGGAAATACAATGAGCAGTTCTTC. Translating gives CASSLGQGKYNEQFF. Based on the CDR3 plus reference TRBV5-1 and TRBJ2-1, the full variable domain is KAGVTQTPRYLIKTRGQQVTLSCSPISGHRSVSWYQQTPGQGLQFLFEYFSETQRNKGNFPGRFSGRQFSNSRSEMNVSTLELGDSALYLCASSLGQGKYNEQFFGPGTRLTVL.

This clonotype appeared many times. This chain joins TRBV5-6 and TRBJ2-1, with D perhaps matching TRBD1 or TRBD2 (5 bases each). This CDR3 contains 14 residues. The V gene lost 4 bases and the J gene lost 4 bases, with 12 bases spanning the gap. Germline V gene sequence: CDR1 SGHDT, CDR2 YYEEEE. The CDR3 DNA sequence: TGTGCCAGCAGCCCTGGGGGTCGTTACAATGAGCAGTTCTTC. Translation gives CASSPGGRYNEQFF.

The CDR3 loop reads CSARAKTVAGYTF. The CDR3 DNA reads as TGCAGTGCTAGAGCTAAGACGGTGGCGGGCTACACCTTC. This rearrangement joins TRBV20-1 to TRBJ1-2; the D is unclear. Germline V gives CDR1 DFQATT, CDR2 SNEGSKA (reference sequence). The CDR3 contains 13 residues. Trimming shortened V by 1 base and J by 8 bases, and 14 bases separated the two germline ends.

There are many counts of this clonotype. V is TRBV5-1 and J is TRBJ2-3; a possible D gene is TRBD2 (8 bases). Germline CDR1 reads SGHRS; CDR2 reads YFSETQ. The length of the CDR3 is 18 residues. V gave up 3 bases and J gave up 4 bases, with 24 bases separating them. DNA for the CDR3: TGCGCCAGCAGCTGGGACAGCTTAGCGGGACATGGGGCAGATACGCAGTATTTT. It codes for CASSWDSLAGHGADTQYF.

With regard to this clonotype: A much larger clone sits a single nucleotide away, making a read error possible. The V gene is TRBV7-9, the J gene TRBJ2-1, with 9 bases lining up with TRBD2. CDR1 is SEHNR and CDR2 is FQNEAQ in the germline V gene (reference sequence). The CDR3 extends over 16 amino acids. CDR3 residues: CVSSWTSDNSYNEQFF. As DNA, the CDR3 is TGTGTCAGCAGCTGGACTAGCGACAACTCCTACAATGAGCAGTTCTTC.

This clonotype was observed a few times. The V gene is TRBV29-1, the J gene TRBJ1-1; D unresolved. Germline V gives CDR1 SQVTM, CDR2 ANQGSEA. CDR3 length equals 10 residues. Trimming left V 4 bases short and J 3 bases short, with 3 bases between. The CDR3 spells CSVADTEAFF. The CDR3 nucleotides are TGCAGCGTTGCAGACACTGAAGCTTTCTTT. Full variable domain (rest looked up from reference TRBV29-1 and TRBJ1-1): SAVISQKPSRDICQRGTSLTIQCQVDSQVTMMFWYRQQPGQSLTLIATANQGSEATYESGFVIDKFPISRPNLTFSTLTVSNMSPEDSSIYLCSVADTEAFFGQGTRLTVV.

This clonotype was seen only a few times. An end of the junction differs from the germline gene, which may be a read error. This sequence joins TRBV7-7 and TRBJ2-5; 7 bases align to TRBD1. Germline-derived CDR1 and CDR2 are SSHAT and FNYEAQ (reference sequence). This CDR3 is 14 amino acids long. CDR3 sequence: CASSPTGQGETQYF. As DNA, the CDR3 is TGTGCTAGCAGCCCGACAGGGCAGGGGGAGACCCAGTACTTC.

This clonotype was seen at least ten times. Here the CDR3 reads CASSYQMNTEAFF. In DNA, the CDR3 is TGTGCCAGCAGCTACCAGATGAACACTGAAGCTTTCTTT. The V call is TRBV7-7, the J call TRBJ1-1; D unclear. This CDR3 comprises 13 residues. From germline, CDR1 is SSHAT and CDR2 FNYEAQ (reference sequence). V was shortened by 4 bases and J by 0 bases, with 6 bases between the two germline ends. Looking up the rest from reference TRBV7-7 and TRBJ1-1 gives the full variable domain: GAGVSQSPRYKVTKRGQDVTLRCDPISSHATLYWYQQALGQGPEFLTYFNYEAQPDKSGLPSDRFSAERPEGSISTLTIQRTEQRDSAMYRCASSYQMNTEAFFGQGTRLTVV.

For the CDR3, the DNA is TGTGCCAGCAGTTTAAGGACAGGGAGGGGTTATTTCACTGAAGCTTTCTTT. This gives the protein CASSLRTGRGYFTEAFF. The V gene is TRBV28, the J gene TRBJ1-1; TRBD1 agrees at 8 bases. Germline V gene sequence: CDR1 MDHEN, CDR2 SYDVKM. V lost 2 bases to trimming and J lost 4 bases; unmatched junction nucleotides: 12. The CDR3 runs to 17 residues.

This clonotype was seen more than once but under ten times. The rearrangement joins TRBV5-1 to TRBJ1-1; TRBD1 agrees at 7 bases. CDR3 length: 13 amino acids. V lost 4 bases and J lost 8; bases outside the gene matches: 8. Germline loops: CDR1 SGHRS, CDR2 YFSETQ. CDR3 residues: CASSVSGGQEAFF. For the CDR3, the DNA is TGCGCCAGCAGCGTTTCAGGGGGACAGGAAGCTTTCTTT.

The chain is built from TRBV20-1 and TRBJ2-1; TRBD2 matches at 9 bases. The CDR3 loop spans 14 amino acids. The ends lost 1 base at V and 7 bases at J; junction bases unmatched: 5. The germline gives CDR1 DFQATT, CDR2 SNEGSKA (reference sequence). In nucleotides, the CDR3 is TGCAGTGCTAGAGGTGATAGCGGGAGAAATGAGCAGTTCTTC. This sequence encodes CSARGDSGRNEQFF.

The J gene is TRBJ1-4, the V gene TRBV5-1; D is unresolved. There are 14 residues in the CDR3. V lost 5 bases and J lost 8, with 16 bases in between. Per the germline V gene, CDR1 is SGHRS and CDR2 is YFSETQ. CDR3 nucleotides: TGCGCCAGCAGTACCGCGGGGTTGAAAGAAAAACTGTTTTTT. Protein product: CASSTAGLKEKLFF.

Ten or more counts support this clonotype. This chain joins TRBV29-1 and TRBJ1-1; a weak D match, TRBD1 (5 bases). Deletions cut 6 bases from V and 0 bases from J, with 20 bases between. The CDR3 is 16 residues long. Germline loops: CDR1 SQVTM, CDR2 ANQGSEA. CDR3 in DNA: TGCAGCGTCGACCAGGCAGGGAAGTTTTTGAACACTGAAGCTTTCTTT. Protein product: CSVDQAGKFLNTEAFF. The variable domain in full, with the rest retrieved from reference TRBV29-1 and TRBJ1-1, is SAVISQKPSRDICQRGTSLTIQCQVDSQVTMMFWYRQQPGQSLTLIATANQGSEATYESGFVIDKFPISRPNLTFSTLTVSNMSPEDSSIYLCSVDQAGKFLNTEAFFGQGTRLTVV.

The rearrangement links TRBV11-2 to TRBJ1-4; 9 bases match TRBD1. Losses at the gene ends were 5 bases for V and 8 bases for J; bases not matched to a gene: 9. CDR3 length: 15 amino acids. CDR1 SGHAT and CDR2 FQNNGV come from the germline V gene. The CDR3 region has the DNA TGTGCCAGCAGCCTAACAGGGGGCGCGGGAGAAAAACTGTTTTTT. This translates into CASSLTGGAGEKLFF. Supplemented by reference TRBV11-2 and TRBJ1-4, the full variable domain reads EAGVAQSPRYKIIEKRQSVAFWCNPISGHATLYWYQQILGQGPKLLIQFQNNGVVDDSQLPKDRFSAERLKGVDSTLKIQPAKLEDSAVYLCASSLTGGAGEKLFFGSGTQLSVL.

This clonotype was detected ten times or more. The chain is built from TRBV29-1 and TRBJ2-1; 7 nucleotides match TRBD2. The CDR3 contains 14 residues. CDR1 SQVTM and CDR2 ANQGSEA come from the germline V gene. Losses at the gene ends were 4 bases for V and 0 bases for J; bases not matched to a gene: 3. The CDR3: CSVVGEGSYNEQFF. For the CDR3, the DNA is TGCAGCGTTGTGGGGGAGGGCTCCTACAATGAGCAGTTCTTC.

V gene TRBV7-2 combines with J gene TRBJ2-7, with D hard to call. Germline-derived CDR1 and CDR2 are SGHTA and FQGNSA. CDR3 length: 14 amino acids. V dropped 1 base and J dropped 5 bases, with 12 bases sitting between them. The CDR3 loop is CASSLGRPLDEQYF. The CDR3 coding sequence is TGTGCCAGCAGCTTAGGGCGCCCCCTGGACGAGCAGTACTTC. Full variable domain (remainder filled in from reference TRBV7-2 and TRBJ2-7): GAGVSQSPSNKVTEKGKDVELRCDPISGHTALYWYRQSLGQGLEFLIYFQGNSAPDKSGLPSDRFSAERTGGSVSTLTIQRTQQEDSAVYLCASSLGRPLDEQYFGPGTRLTVT.

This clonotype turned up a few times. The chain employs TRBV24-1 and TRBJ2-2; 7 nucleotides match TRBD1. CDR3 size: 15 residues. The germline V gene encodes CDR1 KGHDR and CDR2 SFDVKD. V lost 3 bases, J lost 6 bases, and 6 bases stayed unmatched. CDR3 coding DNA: TGTGCCACCAGTGATCCGGGACAGAGAGCCGGGGAGCTGTTTTTT. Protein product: CATSDPGQRAGELFF.

The CDR3 DNA reads TGCGCCAGCAGTGAGTCGGAGGGGTTCGCTGAAGCTTTCTTT. Protein: CASSESEGFAEAFF. This chain links TRBV10-1 with TRBJ1-1; possible D gene TRBD1, 5 bases. The V end lost 0 bases, the J end lost 6 bases, and 11 bases lay between the germline ends. Germline V lookup: CDR1 WNHNN, CDR2 SYGVQD (reference sequence). This CDR3 region has 14 residues.

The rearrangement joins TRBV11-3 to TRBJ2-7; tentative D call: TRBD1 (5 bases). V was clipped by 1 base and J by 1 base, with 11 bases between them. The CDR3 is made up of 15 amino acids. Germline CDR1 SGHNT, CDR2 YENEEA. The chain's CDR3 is CASSLVARTSYEQYF. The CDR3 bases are TGTGCCAGCAGCTTAGTTGCCCGGACATCCTACGAGCAGTACTTC.

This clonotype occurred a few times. Here the CDR3 DNA reads TGTGCCAGCAGCTTAGCACACCTCACCGGGGAGCTGTTTTTT. As protein: CASSLAHLTGELFF. The chain is built from TRBV7-7 and TRBJ2-2; D remains ambiguous. The CDR3 is made up of 14 amino acids. V was shortened by 0 bases and J by 4 bases, with 6 bases between the two germline ends. Germline V CDR1 and CDR2: SSHAT, FNYEAQ (reference sequence).